One and the same sample provided the 25 T cell receptor beta chains below, sequenced in a study of blood T cell repertoires in COVID-19. Profiled with immunoSEQ multiplex PCR; TCRdb holds only in-frame clones, not every one. The sample carries approximately 220,000 clones, approximately 80% recorded once. The sequencing sample was made of peripheral blood. The receptors shown here come from a woman of 80 years or more with acute or convalescent COVID-19.

The J gene is TRBJ2-7, the V gene TRBV5-5; 7 bases map to TRBD2. This CDR3 has 13 amino acids. From germline, CDR1 is SGHKS and CDR2 YYEKEE (reference sequence). With 4 bases clipped from V and 5 bases from J, the junction kept 6 bases outside the gene matches. CDR3 residues: CASSAWAGDEQYF. CDR3 bases: TGTGCCAGCAGCGCGTGGGCGGGAGACGAGCAGTACTTC.

The chain carries TRBV18 and TRBJ1-2; no definite D call. Germline CDR1 KGHSH, CDR2 LQKENI. Trimming removed 2 bases at V and 2 bases at J, with 9 bases between. CDR3 length: 14 residues. CDR3 nucleotide sequence: TGTGCCAGCTCACCAGGGCCCGACAACTATGGCTACACCTTC. Protein sequence: CASSPGPDNYGYTF.

This chain connects TRBV6-6 to TRBJ1-1; possibly TRBD1 for D (5 bases). Trimming cost V 5 bases and J 3 bases, with 16 bases left between them. CDR3 length: 15 residues. The germline gives CDR1 MNHNY, CDR2 SVGAGI (reference sequence). CDR3 nucleotide sequence: TGTGCCAGCAGTCCCCCGGGGGGGTTTGACACTGAAGCTTTCTTT. Protein sequence: CASSPPGGFDTEAFF.

J is TRBJ1-3 and V is TRBV30, with 7 bases identical to TRBD1. The junction had 3 bases not matched to a gene; V was cut back by 0 bases and J by 1 base. The CDR3 has 15 amino acids. The V gene's germline CDR1 is GTSNPN and CDR2 SVGIG (reference sequence). The CDR3 DNA sequence: TGTGCCTGGAGTGTTCCAGGGGGATCTGGAAACACCATATATTTT. Amino acids: CAWSVPGGSGNTIYF.

The chain employs TRBV5-4 and TRBJ1-1; a possible D gene is TRBD1 (5 bases). This CDR3 is built from 14 residues. CDR1 is SGHNT and CDR2 is YYREEE in the germline V gene (reference sequence). V shed 4 bases and J shed 7 bases, with 17 bases lying between them. The CDR3 here is CASSPTGRTFEAFF. The DNA of the CDR3 is TGTGCCAGCAGCCCGACCGGCCGGACATTTGAAGCTTTCTTT.

The rearrangement joins TRBV27 to TRBJ2-3, with TRBD2 identical over 13 bases. Germline CDR1 and CDR2: MNHEY and SMNVEV (reference sequence). V lost 4 bases to trimming and J lost 7 bases; unmatched junction nucleotides: 11. The CDR3 length is 17 residues. The CDR3 protein is CASSSLGLAGKENTQYF. The DNA for the CDR3 is TGTGCCAGCAGTTCCCTGGGACTAGCGGGGAAGGAGAATACGCAGTATTTT.

This clone was observed a single time. The chain uses TRBV7-8 and TRBJ1-4; D remains unclear. Trimming cost V 5 bases and J 14 bases, with 24 bases left between them. Germline assignment: CDR1 SGHVS and CDR2 FQNEAQ. There are 15 residues in the CDR3. The CDR3 DNA follows: TGTGCCAGCAGCCATAACGGAAAACCGGCGGATTGGCTGTTTTTT. The encoded protein is CASSHNGKPADWLFF.

DNA of the CDR3: TGTGCCAGCAGCCAGGGGATCGAAAGCGGTCAGCCCCAGCATTTT. Residues: CASSQGIESGQPQHF. The genes are TRBV3-1 (or the pseudogene TRBV3-2) and TRBJ1-5; D ambiguous. V gave up 3 bases and J gave up 6 bases, with 15 bases separating them. CDR1 is LGHDT, CDR2 YNNKEL, per germline (reference sequence). The CDR3 sequence is 15 residues long.

The chain is built from TRBV12-3 or TRBV12-4 and TRBJ1-5; no reliable D call. Trimming stripped 4 bases from V and 5 bases from J, with 9 bases between. The CDR3 spans 13 residues. This CDR3 is CASSSTFYQPQHF. The CDR3 coding sequence is TGTGCCAGCAGTTCCACATTTTATCAGCCCCAGCATTTT.

The genes are TRBV6-5 and TRBJ1-5; possibly TRBD1 for D (6 bases). The germline gives CDR1 MNHEY, CDR2 SVGAGI. The CDR3 covers 10 residues. V was cut by 11 bases and J by 9 bases, with 11 bases left in between. The CDR3, as DNA: TGTGCCGGGGGGGCAGCGCCCCAGCATTTT. Its protein is CAGGAAPQHF.

The chain carries TRBV5-1 and TRBJ1-6, with D possibly TRBD1 on 5 matching bases. The V and J ends lost 0 bases and 7 bases respectively, with 11 bases between them. This CDR3 region has 15 residues. Germline V gene sequence: CDR1 SGHRS, CDR2 YFSETQ. CDR3 bases: TGCGCCAGCAGCTTGGACGGCCGGGGGAATTCACCCCTCCACTTT. Its protein is CASSLDGRGNSPLHF.

The sample holds a few counts of this clone. This rearrangement joins TRBV7-9 to TRBJ1-6, with D hard to call. Trimming cost V 2 bases and J 8 bases, with 10 bases left between them. CDR1 SEHNR and CDR2 FQNEAQ come from the germline V gene (reference sequence). The CDR3 totals 14 residues. This CDR3 reads CASSLSPVDSPLHF. Here the CDR3 DNA reads TGTGCCAGCAGCTTATCGCCGGTTGATTCACCCCTCCACTTT.

This CDR3 is CASSLRAGYGYTF. DNA for the CDR3: TGTGCCAGCAGTTTGAGGGCGGGCTATGGCTACACCTTC. The V and J genes are TRBV12-3 or TRBV12-4 and TRBJ1-2, with D hard to call. There are 13 residues in the CDR3. Trimming took 3 bases from V and 4 from J, leaving 9 bases between them.

The rearrangement uses TRBV19 and TRBJ1-2, with a weak D call TRBD1 (6 bases). Germline-derived CDR1 and CDR2 are LNHDA and SQIVND (reference sequence). Deletions cut 4 bases from V and 7 bases from J, with 10 bases between. The CDR3 has 12 residues. The CDR3 bases are TGTGCCAGTAGTAACGGACAGCGTGGCTACACCTTC. This codes for CASSNGQRGYTF.

The genes are TRBV7-8 and TRBJ2-5; 10 bases match TRBD2. The CDR3 totals 15 residues. Germline V gene lookup returns CDR1 SGHVS and CDR2 FQNEAQ. Trimming removed 4 bases from V and 5 bases from J; junction bases left unmatched: 7. CDR3 protein: CASSSSGSRPETQYF. The CDR3 DNA reads TGTGCCAGCAGCTCTAGCGGGAGCCGGCCGGAGACCCAGTACTTC.

The chain links TRBV27 to TRBJ1-6; TRBD1 agrees at 10 bases. This CDR3 is 14 amino acids long. Germline V gene sequence: CDR1 MNHEY, CDR2 SMNVEV (reference sequence). V shed 2 bases and J 12 bases; nucleotides not matched to a gene: 4. CDR3 loop: CASSLGQGVRPLHF. Here the CDR3 DNA reads TGTGCCAGCAGTTTAGGACAGGGGGTACGACCCCTCCACTTT.

The J gene is TRBJ1-1, the V gene TRBV6-2 or TRBV6-3, with 8 bases aligning to TRBD1. Germline values: CDR1 MNHEY, CDR2 SVGEGT. The CDR3 sequence is 14 residues long. J lost 3 bases, V lost 4 bases, and 4 bases had no gene match. CDR3 sequence: CASSFSQGDTEAFF. The CDR3 bases are TGTGCCAGCAGTTTTTCACAGGGGGACACTGAAGCTTTCTTT.

J is TRBJ1-6 and V is TRBV9; D is unresolved. The V end was cut by 0 bases, the J end by 7 bases, with 11 bases between. Germline V gene sequence: CDR1 SGDLS, CDR2 YYNGEE. The CDR3 is 15 residues long. CDR3 sequence (DNA): TGTGCCAGCAGCGTAGGAACAGTTGAGAATTCACCCCTCCACTTT. The encoded protein is CASSVGTVENSPLHF.

The chain couples TRBV30 to TRBJ1-3; 8 bases agree with TRBD1. The CDR3 has 12 residues. J was trimmed by 3 bases and V by 7 bases; bases with no gene match: 2. Germline CDR1 and CDR2: GTSNPN and SVGIG (reference sequence). The CDR3 region has the DNA TGTGCCTCCACAGGGGGTGGAAACACCATATATTTT. Translation gives CASTGGGNTIYF. The full variable domain, in which reference TRBV30 and TRBJ1-3 provide the parts outside the CDR3, is SQTIHQWPATLVQPVGSPLSLECTVEGTSNPNLYWYRQAAGRGLQLLFYSVGIGQISSEVPQNLSASRPQDRQFILSSKKLLLSDSGFYLCASTGGGNTIYFGEGSWLTVV.

The chain recombines TRBV7-9 with TRBJ2-3, with 12 bases aligning to TRBD2. CDR3 size: 17 residues. With V trimmed by 6 bases and J by 0 bases, 7 bases remained unmatched. Germline loops: CDR1 SEHNR, CDR2 FQNEAQ (reference sequence). DNA for the CDR3: TGTGCCAGCAGACACGGGACTAGCGGGTTTAGCACAGATACGCAGTATTTT. Amino acids: CASRHGTSGFSTDTQYF.

V is TRBV5-1 and J is TRBJ2-5, with 9 nucleotides matching TRBD2. This CDR3 region has 15 residues. CDR1 SGHRS and CDR2 YFSETQ come from the germline V gene. The V and J ends lost 6 bases and 2 bases, in that order; junction bases with no gene match: 8. The CDR3 loop is CASTAGLAAQETQYF. The DNA of the CDR3 is TGCGCCAGCACTGCGGGACTAGCAGCTCAAGAGACCCAGTACTTC.

This clone came up a few times. The chain employs TRBV27 and TRBJ1-2; 7 bases map to TRBD1. This CDR3 comprises 14 residues. Germline CDR1 MNHEY, CDR2 SMNVEV (reference sequence). J gave up 2 bases and V 8 bases, and 8 bases lay outside the gene matches. The CDR3 DNA is TGTGCCAGCGGACGCGGGACAGAGAACTATGGCTACACCTTC. Translated, it gives CASGRGTENYGYTF.

This chain links TRBV7-9 with TRBJ1-4, with 7 positions matching TRBD1. After removal of 4 bases from V and 0 bases from J, the junction contained 2 bases not matched to a gene. The CDR3 is 15 amino acids. CDR1 SEHNR and CDR2 FQNEAQ come from the germline V gene (reference sequence). The CDR3 coding sequence is TGTGCCAGCAGCTCTACAGGGGCAACTAATGAAAAACTGTTTTTT. This gives the protein CASSSTGATNEKLFF.

This chain connects TRBV12-3 or TRBV12-4 to TRBJ1-2; 7 bases fit TRBD1. V lost 5 bases to trimming and J lost 1 base; unmatched junction nucleotides: 1. CDR3 length: 13 amino acids. The CDR3 here is CASSGDSNYGYTF. In nucleotides, the CDR3 is TGTGCCAGCAGTGGGGACAGTAACTATGGCTACACCTTC.

This chain links TRBV6-1 with TRBJ1-6; 11 nucleotides match TRBD1. V lost 4 bases and J lost 5; bases outside the gene matches: 4. The length of the CDR3 is 16 residues. Germline V lookup: CDR1 MNHNS, CDR2 SASEGT. The CDR3 reads CASSAQDRGHNSPLHF. CDR3 in DNA: TGTGCCAGCAGTGCCCAGGACAGGGGGCATAATTCACCCCTCCACTTT.